Each of the 9 T cell receptor beta chains below was sequenced from the same sample in a study of OX40 agonist ivuxolimab in advanced cancers. Libraries were prepared by immunoSEQ multiplex PCR; TCRdb keeps only in-frame clonotypes and omits some of them. The sample comprises 75,000 to 100,000 clones, 91% of which are singletons, and 0.25% to 0.35% rests with the top ten. The sample here was CD4+ or CD8+ T cells sorted from blood, taken in a trial of the OX40 agonist ivuxolimab. These receptors came from an adult with an advanced solid tumor such as melanoma, head and neck, liver or kidney cancer.

This chain links TRBV19 with TRBJ2-2; 7 nucleotides agree with TRBD2. The CDR3 runs 14 residues. V lost 6 bases and J lost 4; bases outside the gene matches: 5. CDR1 is LNHDA, CDR2 SQIVND, per germline (reference sequence). CDR3 DNA sequence: TGTGCCAGTAGCCTAGCGGCGGCCACCGGGGAGCTGTTTTTT. As protein: CASSLAAATGELFF.

V usage is TRBV19 and J usage is TRBJ2-1, with TRBD1 as a possible D gene (6 bases). The V gene's germline CDR1 is LNHDA and CDR2 SQIVND (reference sequence). This CDR3 comprises 13 residues. Trimming removed 6 bases from V and 7 bases from J, with 13 bases in between. The CDR3 nucleotides are TGTGCCAGTAGCACAGGGTTCCAAAATGAGCAGTTCTTC. Encoded protein: CASSTGFQNEQFF.

V and J are TRBV5-1 and TRBJ2-2, with D unclear. CDR3 length: 13 amino acids. Germline V gene sequence: CDR1 SGHRS, CDR2 YFSETQ. Trimming removed 1 base from V and 4 bases from J, with 5 bases in between. CDR3 sequence (DNA): TGCGCCAGCAGCTTGACGGTCACCGGGGAGCTGTTTTTT. Its protein product is CASSLTVTGELFF.

The chain combines TRBV28 with TRBJ1-5, with a possible D match to TRBD1 (5 bases). Trimming left V 3 bases short and J 0 bases short, with 12 bases between. The CDR3 has 16 residues. Germline V gene data show CDR1 as MDHEN and CDR2 as SYDVKM. The CDR3 spells CASSLPDSDSNQPQHF. CDR3 bases: TGTGCCAGCAGTTTGCCCGACAGTGATAGCAATCAGCCCCAGCATTTT.

The chain recombines TRBV7-2 with TRBJ2-7, with D perhaps assigned TRBD1 or TRBD2 (7 bases each). Trimming took 5 bases from V and 2 from J, leaving 16 bases between them. The CDR3 runs 15 residues. Germline-derived CDR1 and CDR2 are SGHTA and FQGNSA. In DNA form, the CDR3 reads TGTGCCAGCAGCCGAAACAGGGGAGGGCCCTACGAGCAGTACTTC. It yields the protein CASSRNRGGPYEQYF.

This CDR3 is CASSITLTHANEQFF. DNA for the CDR3: TGTGCCAGCTCCATCACTCTGACACATGCCAATGAGCAGTTCTTC. This chain connects TRBV2 to TRBJ2-1; D call uncertain. This CDR3 is 15 amino acids long. The V gene's germline CDR1 is SNHLY and CDR2 FYNNEI. Trimming took 8 bases from V and 6 from J, leaving 20 bases between them.

A few counts support this clone. The chain has TRBV2 and TRBJ1-5; D gene unclear. Trimming pared 6 bases from V and 4 bases from J, leaving 10 bases between. CDR1 and CDR2 from the germline V gene are SNHLY and FYNNEI. CDR3 length: 13 amino acids. CDR3 sequence: CASRKMENQPQHF. The CDR3 bases are TGTGCCAGCAGAAAGATGGAGAATCAGCCCCAGCATTTT.

The V gene is TRBV7-6, the J gene TRBJ2-3; D unclear. Between the trimmed V and J ends, which lost 3 bases and 2 bases, there was a span of 6 bases. The CDR3 is 13 amino acids. Germline V gene lookup returns CDR1 SGHVS and CDR2 FNYEAQ. The CDR3 reads CASSLGYTDTQYF. CDR3 coding DNA: TGTGCCAGCAGCTTGGGATACACAGATACGCAGTATTTT.

The chain combines TRBV27 with TRBJ2-7; a weak D match, TRBD2 (7 bases). From germline, CDR1 is MNHEY and CDR2 SMNVEV (reference sequence). The V end lost 11 bases, the J end lost 2 bases, and 16 bases lay between the germline ends. The CDR3 is made up of 13 amino acids. Here the CDR3 reads CARRGGGPYEQYF. As DNA, the CDR3 is TGTGCCCGGAGAGGCGGGGGCCCCTACGAGCAGTACTTC.